These 9 T cell receptor beta chains were sequenced from one sample in a study of cytomegalovirus exposure and HLA in healthy donors. A multiplex PCR was run with 60 Vbeta primers and 13 Jbeta primers. The table came from immunoSEQ multiplex PCR; TCRdb's copy has only in-frame clones and leaves some out. The table for this sample gives approximately 34,000 clones. Input material: PBMCs. Receptors were obtained from a woman between 40 and 55 years old in good health and CMV-seropositive.

The chain uses TRBV7-9 and TRBJ2-7, with TRBD1 identical over 7 bases. Germline values: CDR1 SEHNR, CDR2 FQNEAQ (reference sequence). This CDR3 comprises 14 residues. The ends lost 11 bases at V and 5 bases at J; junction bases unmatched: 15. This CDR3 reads CAVRRQGLRNEQYF. In DNA form, the CDR3 reads TGTGCCGTTCGTAGACAGGGTTTGCGAAACGAGCAGTACTTC.

This rearrangement joins TRBV6-5 to TRBJ1-1; TRBD1 is a possible D gene (5 bases). Germline assignment: CDR1 MNHEY and CDR2 SVGAGI. Deletions cut 2 bases from V and 0 bases from J, with 13 bases between. This CDR3 spans 16 amino acids. This CDR3 reads CASSYGRDGLNTEAFF. In DNA, the CDR3 is TGTGCCAGCAGTTACGGGCGGGACGGCTTGAACACTGAAGCTTTCTTT.

The CDR3 sequence: CASKGDTEAFF. CDR3 bases: TGTGCCAGTAAGGGGGACACTGAAGCTTTCTTT. This chain uses TRBV2 with TRBJ1-1; TRBD1 is a possible D gene (6 bases). CDR3 size: 11 residues. Germline V gives CDR1 SNHLY, CDR2 FYNNEI. Deletions cut 9 bases from V and 3 bases from J, with 8 bases between.

The rearrangement joins TRBV5-8 to TRBJ2-7, with TRBD1 matching 8 bases. Losses at the gene ends were 1 base for V and 2 bases for J; bases not matched to a gene: 2. The CDR3 has 14 amino acids. CDR1 and CDR2 from the germline V gene are SGHTS and YDEGEE. In DNA form, the CDR3 reads TGTGCCAGCAGCTTGACAGGGGGAACCTACGAGCAGTACTTC. It yields the protein CASSLTGGTYEQYF.

The genes are TRBV9 and TRBJ1-2; no clear D gene. CDR3 length: 16 amino acids. V dropped 0 bases and J dropped 7 bases, with 19 bases sitting between them. The germline CDR1 and CDR2 sequences are SGDLS and YYNGEE. The CDR3 region has the DNA TGTGCCAGCAGCGTAGTCCCCCGGGAGGGCCGGGGTGGCTACACCTTC. It yields the protein CASSVVPREGRGGYTF.

This chain uses TRBV28 with TRBJ1-1; D might be TRBD1 (6 bases). This CDR3 spans 15 amino acids. V lost 5 bases to trimming and J lost 1 base, with 14 bases between them. CDR1 and CDR2 from the germline V gene are MDHEN and SYDVKM. CDR3: CASSVLGTPNTEAFF. CDR3 in DNA: TGTGCCAGCAGTGTACTCGGGACACCGAACACTGAAGCTTTCTTT.

CDR3 coding DNA: TGTGCCAGCTCACCCGGAGGTTCTGGGGCCAACGTCCTGACTTTC. Translated, it gives CASSPGGSGANVLTF. V and J are TRBV18 and TRBJ2-6; D is perhaps TRBD2 (5 bases). This CDR3 has 15 amino acids. Germline V gives CDR1 KGHSH, CDR2 LQKENI. The V end lost 3 bases, the J end lost 1 base, and 7 bases lay between the germline ends.

The chain combines TRBV28 with TRBJ2-7; TRBD2 matches at 9 bases. The CDR3 contains 14 residues. In germline, CDR1 is MDHEN, CDR2 SYDVKM. Trimming removed 3 bases from V and 6 bases from J; junction bases left unmatched: 6. CDR3 residues: CASSLVAGGTEQYF. The CDR3 region has the DNA TGTGCCAGCAGTTTGGTGGCGGGAGGGACCGAGCAGTACTTC. The entire variable domain, with the rest obtained from reference TRBV28 and TRBJ2-7, is as follows: DVKVTQSSRYLVKRTGEKVFLECVQDMDHENMFWYRQDPGLGLRLIYFSYDVKMKEKGDIPEGYSVSREKKERFSLILESASTNQTSMYLCASSLVAGGTEQYFGPGTRLTVT.

The chain recombines TRBV7-9 with TRBJ2-4; 9 bases align to TRBD1. This CDR3 contains 13 residues. V lost 6 bases and J lost 7; bases outside the gene matches: 4. Germline values: CDR1 SEHNR, CDR2 FQNEAQ (reference sequence). The CDR3 sequence is CASRIGQGNIQYF. The CDR3 coding sequence is TGTGCCAGCAGAATAGGACAGGGGAACATTCAGTACTTC.